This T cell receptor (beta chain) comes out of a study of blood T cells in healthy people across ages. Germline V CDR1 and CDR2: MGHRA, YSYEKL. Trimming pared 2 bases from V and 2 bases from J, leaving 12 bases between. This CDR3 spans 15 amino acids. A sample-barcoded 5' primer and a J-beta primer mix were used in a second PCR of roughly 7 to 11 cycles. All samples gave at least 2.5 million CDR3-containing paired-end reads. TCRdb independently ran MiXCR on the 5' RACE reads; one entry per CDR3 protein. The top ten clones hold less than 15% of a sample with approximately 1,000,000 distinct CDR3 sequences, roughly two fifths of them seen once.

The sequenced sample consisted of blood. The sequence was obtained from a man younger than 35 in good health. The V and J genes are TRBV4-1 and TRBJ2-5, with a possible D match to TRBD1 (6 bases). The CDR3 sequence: CASSQLDRDQETQYF. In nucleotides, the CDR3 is TGCGCCAGCAGCCAACTGGACAGAGATCAAGAGACCCAGTACTTC.